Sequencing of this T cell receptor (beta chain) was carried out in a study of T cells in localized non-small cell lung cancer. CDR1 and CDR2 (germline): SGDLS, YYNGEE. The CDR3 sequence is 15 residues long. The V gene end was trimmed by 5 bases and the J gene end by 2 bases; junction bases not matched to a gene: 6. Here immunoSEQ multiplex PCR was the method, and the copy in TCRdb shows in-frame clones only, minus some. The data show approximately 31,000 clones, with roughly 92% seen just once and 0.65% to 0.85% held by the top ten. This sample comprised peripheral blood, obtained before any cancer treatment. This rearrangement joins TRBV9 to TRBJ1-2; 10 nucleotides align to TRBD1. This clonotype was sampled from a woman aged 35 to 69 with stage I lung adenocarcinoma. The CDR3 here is CASSPKDRGNYGYTF. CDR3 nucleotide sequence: TGTGCCAGCAGTCCCAAGGACAGGGGGAACTATGGCTACACCTTC.